This TCR beta chain was sequenced in a study of OX40 agonist ivuxolimab in advanced cancers. Study in general: Ivuxolimab was administered intravenously to patients at 0.01 to 10 mg/kg every 2 weeks. Enrollees could have had prior anti-PD-1, anti-PD-L1 or anti-CTLA-4 therapy, which approximately 40% had received.

Any history of autoimmune disease or systemic immunosuppression disqualified patients. A remark on this clone: Its matching antigen is unknown.

The protocol was immunoSEQ multiplex PCR, while the TCRdb copy is restricted to in-frame clones and leaves out a portion. The repertoire includes about 93,000 clones, about 90% of them detected once, and 0.4% to 0.55% sits in the top ten. Findings and caveats of the study: At 0.1 to 3.0 mg/kg and by week 6, CD4+ and CD8+ T cells in the blood had expanded clonally.

The sequence was obtained from an adult with an advanced solid tumor such as melanoma, head and neck, liver or kidney cancer. Sequenced material: CD4+ or CD8+ T cells sorted from blood, taken in a trial of the OX40 agonist ivuxolimab.

The CDR3 loop is CATRQDYVNQPQHF. CDR3 sequence (DNA): TGCGCCACCAGACAAGATTACGTAAATCAGCCCCAGCATTTT. V is TRBV5-1 and J is TRBJ1-5; D ambiguous. Germline CDR1 reads SGHRS; CDR2 reads YFSETQ. This CDR3 has 14 amino acids. With 9 bases removed from V and 4 bases from J, the gap between germline ends came to 17 bases.